The rows below give T cell receptor beta chains drawn from one sample of a study of OX40 agonist ivuxolimab in advanced cancers. Data came from immunoSEQ multiplex PCR; TCRdb stores just in-frame clones and leaves some out. The data hold approximately 50,000 clones, with 82% observed a single time. Here the sequenced sample was CD4+ or CD8+ T cells sorted from blood, taken in a trial of the OX40 agonist ivuxolimab. Receptor source: an adult with an advanced solid tumor such as melanoma, head and neck, liver or kidney cancer. Both conserved end residues are part of each CDR3. D genes are given only for firm matches. Clone size is not always given. Where it is, it says once, few, many or a class for expanded clones.

TRBD1 | TRBJ1-2 | TRBV2 | many | CASSRTGRDDGYTF | TGTGCCAGCAGCCGGACAGGGAGGGATGATGGCTACACCTTC
TRBD2 | TRBJ2-1 | TRBV28 | - | CASSSVGGAYNEQFF | TGTGCCAGCAGCTCCGTGGGGGGGGCCTACAATGAGCAGTTCTTC
TRBD1 | TRBJ2-2 | TRBV7-7 | - | CASSPDRGGELFF | TGTGCTAGCAGCCCCGACAGGGGAGGGGAGCTGTTTTTT
TRBD1 | TRBJ2-2 | TRBV6-5 | - | CASSYWTGGTGELFF | TGTGCCAGCAGTTACTGGACAGGGGGAACCGGGGAGCTGTTTTTT
TRBD1 | TRBJ2-4 | TRBV7-4 | - | CASSLAPPLGTGTLNIQYF | TGTGCCAGCAGCTTAGCTCCTCCCTTAGGGACAGGGACGTTGAACATTCAGTACTTC
TRBD2 | TRBJ2-1 | TRBV11-3 | - | CASSPYGGDSYNEQFF | TGTGCCAGCAGCCCCTATGGGGGGGACTCCTACAATGAGCAGTTCTTC
- | TRBJ1-6 | TRBV27 | - | CASKNNRDSPLHF | TGTGCCAGCAAAAATAACAGGGATTCACCCCTCCACTTT
- | TRBJ2-7 | TRBV4-2 | - | CASSQSRLLSYEQYF | TGTGCCAGCAGCCAAAGCCGGCTTCTTTCCTACGAGCAGTACTTC
TRBD1 | TRBJ1-5 | TRBV7-9 | - | CASSSTGRSNQPQHF | TGTGCCAGCAGCTCGACAGGGAGAAGCAATCAGCCCCAGCATTTT
- | TRBJ2-7 | TRBV4-2 | few | CASSQLLKGDYEQYF | TGTGCCAGCAGCCAACTTCTCAAAGGGGACTACGAGCAGTACTTC
- | TRBJ1-1 | TRBV7-9 | - | CASSLVEVPGAFF | TGTGCCAGCAGCTTAGTGGAGGTCCCCGGAGCTTTCTTT
TRBD1 | TRBJ1-6 | TRBV7-9 | - | CASSIAGQGLSPLHF | TGTGCCAGCAGCATAGCGGGACAGGGACTTTCACCCCTCCACTTT
- | TRBJ2-5 | TRBV6-1 | - | CASRTSGLETQYF | TGTGCCAGCAGGACTTCAGGGTTGGAGACCCAGTACTTC
TRBD1 | TRBJ1-5 | TRBV7-2 | - | CASSPQTGQYQPQHF | TGTGCCAGCAGCCCCCAGACAGGGCAATATCAGCCCCAGCATTTT
- | TRBJ2-3 | TRBV9 | - | CASSVARGGRHTDTQYF | TGTGCCAGCAGCGTAGCTCGTGGGGGTAGACACACAGATACGCAGTATTTT
- | TRBJ2-7 | TRBV18 | - | CASSPPATATYEQYF | TGTGCCAGCTCACCACCGGCGACAGCCACCTACGAGCAGTACTTC
- | TRBJ1-5 | TRBV28 | - | CASSSQPGNNQPQHF | TGTGCCAGCAGTTCTCAACCAGGGAACAATCAGCCCCAGCATTTT
- | TRBJ1-1 | TRBV30 | - | CAWATNTEAFF | TGTGCCTGGGCTACGAACACTGAAGCTTTCTTT
- | TRBJ1-4 | TRBV28 | once | CASSFIEAGLEKLFF | TGTGCCAGCAGTTTTATTGAGGCAGGACTCGAAAAACTGTTTTTT
TRBD2 | TRBJ2-5 | TRBV7-9 | - | CASSYGTSLETQYF | TGTGCCAGCAGCTACGGGACTAGCTTAGAGACCCAGTACTTC
- | TRBJ2-5 | TRBV7-3 | - | CASSPDLETQYF | TGTGCCAGCAGTCCGGACCTAGAGACCCAGTACTTC
TRBD1 | TRBJ2-3 | TRBV19 | - | CASSLDRGTDTQYF | TGTGCCAGTAGCCTGGACAGGGGTACAGATACGCAGTATTTT
TRBD1 | TRBJ2-5 | TRBV4-3 | few | CASSQDVGTAETQYF | TGCGCCAGCAGCCAAGATGTCGGGACAGCTGAGACCCAGTACTTC
- | TRBJ1-5 | TRBV6-6 | - | CASGREISQPQHF | TGTGCCAGCGGAAGGGAGATTAGTCAGCCCCAGCATTTT
- | TRBJ1-1 | TRBV2 | - | CASSEEPLGTEAFF | TGTGCCAGCAGTGAAGAACCACTGGGCACTGAAGCTTTCTTT
TRBD1 | TRBJ1-2 | TRBV27 | - | CASSSPTGPIYGYTF | TGTGCCAGCAGTTCCCCGACAGGGCCGATCTATGGCTACACCTTC
TRBD1 | TRBJ2-7 | TRBV28 | - | CASRRDRLFYEQYF | TGTGCCAGCAGGAGGGACAGATTGTTCTACGAGCAGTACTTC
- | TRBJ1-1 | TRBV11-3 | - | CASSPSGRGHSNTEAFF | TGTGCCAGCAGCCCCTCGGGCAGGGGCCACTCGAACACTGAAGCTTTCTTT
- | TRBJ1-1 | TRBV5-4 | - | CASIPGSSNTEAFF | TGTGCCAGCATTCCGGGGAGCTCGAACACTGAAGCTTTCTTT
TRBD1 | TRBJ1-2 | TRBV5-1 | - | CASSLHQGDYGYTF | TGCGCCAGCAGCTTGCACCAGGGGGACTATGGCTACACCTTC
TRBD1 | TRBJ1-5 | TRBV15 | - | CATSDGTGLYQPQHF | TGTGCCACCAGCGATGGGACAGGTCTTTATCAGCCCCAGCATTTT
- | TRBJ1-1 | TRBV5-1 | - | CASSLEVVSRTEAFF | TGCGCCAGCAGCTTGGAGGTAGTCAGCAGAACTGAAGCTTTCTTT
- | TRBJ2-1 | TRBV5-6 | - | CASREEGAQSSYNEQFF | TGTGCCAGCAGGGAGGAGGGGGCCCAAAGCTCCTACAATGAGCAGTTCTTC
- | TRBJ2-5 | TRBV28 | few | CASSLAGRKTQETQYF | TGTGCCAGCAGTTTGGCAGGGAGAAAAACTCAAGAGACCCAGTACTTC
- | TRBJ1-5 | TRBV19 | - | CASTHGASNQPQHF | TGTGCCAGTACACACGGGGCCAGTAATCAGCCCCAGCATTTT
- | TRBJ2-5 | TRBV6-5 | - | CASSYSWGGVETQYF | TGTGCCAGCAGTTACTCATGGGGGGGCGTGGAGACCCAGTACTTC
- | TRBJ1-5 | TRBV28 | - | CASSLNQPQHF | TGTGCCAGCAGTCTTAATCAGCCCCAGCATTTT
- | TRBJ2-3 | TRBV12-5 | - | CASGLTGNADTQYF | TGTGCTAGTGGTTTGACGGGGAATGCAGATACGCAGTATTTT
- | TRBJ1-1 | TRBV5-1 | few | CASSHGFTGEAFF | TGCGCCAGCAGCCATGGTTTCACTGGGGAAGCTTTCTTT
TRBD1 | TRBJ2-7 | TRBV7-2 | - | CASSRGQALTYEQYF | TGTGCCAGCAGCCGCGGACAGGCCTTGACCTACGAGCAGTACTTC
- | TRBJ2-2 | TRBV14 | once | CASSHLGGSAGTGELFF | TGTGCCAGCAGCCACCTAGGGGGGTCGGCGGGGACCGGGGAGCTGTTTTTT
- | TRBJ1-2 | TRBV28 | - | CASSLQGLYSYGYTF | TGTGCCAGCAGTTTACAGGGGTTATATAGCTATGGCTACACCTTC
- | TRBJ2-5 | TRBV5-1 | - | CASSIVGVQETQYF | TGCGCCAGCAGTATCGTAGGGGTTCAAGAGACCCAGTACTTC
- | TRBJ2-7 | TRBV4-3 | - | CASSQEIGGIYEQYF | TGCGCCAGCAGCCAAGAGATCGGAGGAATCTACGAGCAGTACTTC
- | TRBJ2-5 | TRBV11-1 | - | CASSRDGGQAAQYF | TGTGCCAGCAGCCGGGACGGAGGGCAGGCGGCCCAGTACTTC
- | TRBJ1-1 | TRBV18 | once | CASSPPGGENTEAFF | TGTGCCAGCTCACCACCGGGAGGGGAGAACACTGAAGCTTTCTTT
- | TRBJ2-2 | TRBV18 | - | CASSPTGNTGELFF | TGTGCCAGCTCCCCGACAGGGAACACCGGGGAGCTGTTTTTT
TRBD1 | TRBJ2-3 | TRBV5-1 | - | CASSLRDSEADTQYF | TGCGCCAGCAGCCTCCGGGACAGTGAGGCAGATACGCAGTATTTT
TRBD2 | TRBJ2-1 | TRBV19 | - | CASSPKRGGLIVYNEQFF | TGTGCCAGTAGTCCGAAGCGGGGGGGCTTGATAGTCTACAATGAGCAGTTCTTC
- | TRBJ2-7 | TRBV18 | once | CASSSAGRFYEQYF | TGTGCCAGCTCCTCAGCGGGTCGCTTCTACGAGCAGTACTTC
- | TRBJ1-6 | TRBV5-1 | - | CASTSGRAETPLHF | TGCGCCAGCACGTCAGGACGGGCAGAAACACCCCTCCACTTT
- | TRBJ2-5 | TRBV6-5 | - | CASSQSRSFQETQYF | TGTGCCAGCAGTCAATCTAGGTCGTTCCAAGAGACCCAGTACTTC
TRBD1 | TRBJ2-3 | TRBV10-3 | - | CAIRPGQGDLNTQYF | TGTGCCATCAGGCCGGGACAGGGGGATTTGAATACGCAGTATTTT